The sequence of this T cell receptor beta chain was determined in a study of T-cell memory formation after mild COVID-19. This clonotype came up a few times. The germline V gene has CDR1 DFQATT and CDR2 SNEGSKA (reference sequence). V gave up 0 bases and J gave up 9 bases; unmatched junction bases: 14. The CDR3 sequence is 16 residues long. Each CDR3 protein is one row after TCRdb ran MiXCR on the 5' RACE reads. This sample has 200,000 to 250,000 distinct CDR3 sequences, with about 16% found just once. The sequencing sample was made of PBMCs or a T cell subset sorted from them (not recorded which). The clonotype originates from an adult woman who had mild COVID-19 (a few samples of this study predate the infection). Cell type and time point are not known. V usage is TRBV20-1 and J usage is TRBJ2-1; 7 positions match TRBD2. CDR3 loop: CSAREVGGSPVLEQFF. The CDR3 DNA sequence: TGCAGTGCTAGAGAAGTGGGGGGGTCCCCGGTCCTTGAGCAGTTCTTC.